The clone carrying this T cell receptor (beta chain) was seen a single time. Reverse transcription of extracted RNA yielded cDNA, which provided the sequencing template. Produced via immunoSEQ multiplex PCR; TCRdb's table is partial and in-frame only. The data contain 5,600 or so clones, approximately 74% of them singletons. Treatment reported: oral pan-JAK inhibitor, 5-10 mg twice daily. The study team obtained lesional scalp punch biopsies and peripheral blood from alopecia areata patients. This record comes from a study of CD8+ T cells in alopecia areata. The germline V gene encodes CDR1 SGHTA and CDR2 FQGNSA. The V and J ends lost 1 base and 0 bases respectively, with 4 bases between them. This CDR3 has 14 residues.

The chain couples TRBV7-2 to TRBJ1-3; D remains unclear. This specimen consisted of skin, obtained at week 24, from a patient treated with tofacitinib. This TCR was recovered from a human donor with alopecia areata. CDR3 coding DNA: TGTGCCAGCAGCTTAGACATCTCTGGAAACACCATATATTTT. Amino acid sequence: CASSLDISGNTIYF.